A single sample gave rise to the 9 T cell receptor beta chains below, sequenced in a study of blood T cell repertoires in COVID-19. Sequencing was performed with immunoSEQ multiplex PCR; in TCRdb, only in-frame clones are kept and a portion is missing. The profile shows roughly 400,000 clones, 88% of them singletons. The sequenced material came from PBMCs or T cells enriched from blood (not recorded which). The receptors derive from a woman aged 40-49 years with acute COVID-19.

The chain has TRBV24-1 and TRBJ1-4, with D uncertain. V was cut by 3 bases and J by 5 bases, with 6 bases left in between. Germline loops: CDR1 KGHDR, CDR2 SFDVKD. The CDR3 covers 13 residues. The CDR3 nucleotides read TGTGCCACCAGTGATGGCGGGAATGAAAAACTGTTTTTT. Its translation: CATSDGGNEKLFF.

The J gene is TRBJ2-7, the V gene TRBV4-1; the match to TRBD1 covers 7 bases. The CDR3 loop spans 15 amino acids. V lost 4 bases, J lost 3 bases, and 9 bases stayed unmatched. Germline CDR1 MGHRA, CDR2 YSYEKL. The CDR3 DNA sequence: TGCGCCAGCAGCCCGAGGGACAGTGGGGTCTACGAGCAGTACTTC. As protein: CASSPRDSGVYEQYF.

The CDR3 sequence: CAINEGGSSYNEQFF. The CDR3 nucleotides are TGTGCGATCAACGAGGGGGGGAGCTCCTACAATGAGCAGTTCTTC. The chain uses TRBV6-5 and TRBJ2-1, with TRBD2 as a possible D gene (7 bases). CDR3 length: 15 residues. Germline V CDR1 and CDR2: MNHEY, SVGAGI.

CDR3 sequence reads: CSASRSAGEQYF. CDR3 coding DNA: TGCAGTGCTAGTAGGTCGGCAGGCGAGCAGTACTTC. The V call is TRBV20-1, the J call TRBJ2-7; no clear D gene. Trimming stripped 3 bases from V and 6 bases from J, with 12 bases between. CDR3 size: 12 residues. CDR1 is DFQATT, CDR2 SNEGSKA, per germline (reference sequence).

The rearrangement uses TRBV2 and TRBJ2-5; D is perhaps TRBD1 (6 bases). The CDR3 has 13 residues. The V end was cut by 3 bases, the J end by 5 bases, with 10 bases between. Germline V gives CDR1 SNHLY, CDR2 FYNNEI. In DNA, the CDR3 is TGTGCCAGCAGTGATAGCAGGGGTGAGACCCAGTACTTC. As protein: CASSDSRGETQYF.

Only a few counts were recorded for this clone. V and J are TRBV5-8 and TRBJ1-1; D call uncertain. The CDR3 length is 14 residues. V lost 0 bases to trimming and J lost 6 bases, with 12 bases between them. Germline lookup yields CDR1 SGHTS and CDR2 YDEGEE. Here the CDR3 reads CASSLVFGSSEAFF. The CDR3 DNA reads as TGTGCCAGCAGCTTGGTTTTTGGGAGCTCTGAAGCTTTCTTT.

The V gene is TRBV6-5, the J gene TRBJ2-1; the match to TRBD1 covers 7 bases. CDR1 is MNHEY, CDR2 SVGAGI, per germline. V trimming: 11 bases; J trimming: 1 base; junction bases outside the gene matches: 11. CDR3 length: 15 residues. CDR3 nucleotide sequence: TGTGCCGGAAATCGCCAGGGGGAGTCCTACAATGAGCAGTTCTTC. It yields the protein CAGNRQGESYNEQFF.

The genes are TRBV29-1 and TRBJ1-2; D unresolved. Germline loops: CDR1 SQVTM, CDR2 ANQGSEA. With 2 bases removed from V and 10 bases from J, the gap between germline ends came to 11 bases. This CDR3 is 11 amino acids long. CDR3 protein: CSVELAASYTF. Written as DNA, the CDR3 is TGCAGCGTTGAATTAGCAGCCTCCTACACCTTC.

The chain carries TRBV27 and TRBJ2-7, with TRBD2 matching over 11 bases. Per germline, CDR1 MNHEY and CDR2 SMNVEV (reference sequence). J was trimmed by 5 bases and V by 1 base; bases with no gene match: 7. The CDR3 sequence is 16 residues long. The DNA for the CDR3 is TGTGCCAGCAGTTTATGGTTAGCGGGGGGGCCTGACGAGCAGTACTTC. Translated: CASSLWLAGGPDEQYF.